Here is one T cell receptor beta chain with its context. As yet, its antigen is unknown. This entry comes from a study of glioma-infiltrating T cells. Study-level information: Samples included WHO grade II oligodendrogliomas or astrocytomas and initial-diagnosis grade IV glioblastomas.

Points from the study as a whole: Gliomas, especially low-grade, showed above-expected tissue-blood divergence; non-neoplastic patients showed below.

Using RNA template, CDR3s of TCR alpha and beta were amplified with iRepertoire arm-PCR. TCRdb redid the calling of the multiplex PCR reads with MiXCR, one entry per CDR3 protein. This table has 400,000 or so distinct CDR3 sequences, roughly two fifths appearing once. In germline, CDR1 is LNHDA, CDR2 SQIVND (reference sequence). The CDR3 has 16 amino acids. V shed 5 bases, J shed 2 bases, and the junction held 7 bases outside the gene matches. The receptor's source is a human donor with low-grade glioma or glioblastoma, undergoing nonglioma brain surgery, or in good health (not recorded which). The sample consisted of glioma tissue, nonneoplastic brain tissue, or PBMCs (not recorded which). The chain recombines TRBV19 with TRBJ2-5; the match to TRBD2 covers 11 bases. The CDR3 coding sequence is TGTGCCAGTAGTCCGAATAGCGGGAGGGGGCAAGAGACCCAGTACTTC. This encodes CASSPNSGRGQETQYF.